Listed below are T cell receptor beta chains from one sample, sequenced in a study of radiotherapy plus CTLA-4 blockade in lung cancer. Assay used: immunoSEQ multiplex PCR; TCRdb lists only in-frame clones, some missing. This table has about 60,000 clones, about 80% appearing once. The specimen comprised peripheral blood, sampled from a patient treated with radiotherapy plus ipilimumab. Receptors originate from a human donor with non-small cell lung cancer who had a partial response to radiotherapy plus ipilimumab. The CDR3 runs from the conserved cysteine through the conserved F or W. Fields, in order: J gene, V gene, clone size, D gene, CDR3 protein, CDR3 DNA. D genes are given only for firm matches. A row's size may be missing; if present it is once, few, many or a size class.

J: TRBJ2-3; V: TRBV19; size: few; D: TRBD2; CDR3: CASSILWGGRAPDTQYF; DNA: TGTGCCAGTAGTATCTTGTGGGGCGGGAGGGCCCCAGATACGCAGTATTTT
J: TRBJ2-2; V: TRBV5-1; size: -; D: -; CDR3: CASSRDLDTGELFF; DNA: TGCGCCAGCTCCCGGGACTTAGACACCGGGGAGCTGTTTTTT
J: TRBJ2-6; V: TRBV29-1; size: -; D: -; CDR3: CSVERISGANVLTF; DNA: TGCAGCGTTGAGCGGATTTCTGGGGCCAACGTCCTGACTTTC
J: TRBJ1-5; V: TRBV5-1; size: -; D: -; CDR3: CASSLQGNQPQHF; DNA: TGCGCCAGCAGCTTACAGGGTAATCAGCCCCAGCATTTT
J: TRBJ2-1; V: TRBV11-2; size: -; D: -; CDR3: CASSSPVGEAQFF; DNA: TGTGCCAGCAGCTCCCCGGTTGGGGAGGCGCAGTTCTTC
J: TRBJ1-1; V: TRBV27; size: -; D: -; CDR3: CASSLGEDTEAFF; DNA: TGTGCCAGCAGTCTGGGGGAGGACACTGAAGCTTTCTTT
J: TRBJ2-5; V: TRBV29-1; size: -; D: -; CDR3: CSVEAVSETQYF; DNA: TGCAGCGTTGAAGCAGTCTCGGAGACCCAGTACTTC
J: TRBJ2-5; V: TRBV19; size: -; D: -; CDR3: CASVPRGQETQYF; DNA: TGTGCCAGTGTACCCCGGGGACAAGAGACCCAGTACTTC
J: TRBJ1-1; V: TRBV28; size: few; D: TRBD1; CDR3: CASSLMGQGALGTEAFF; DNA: TGTGCCAGCAGCCTTATGGGGCAGGGGGCGCTGGGCACTGAAGCTTTCTTT
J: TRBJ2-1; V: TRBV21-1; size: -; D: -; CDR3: CASSDRIATPSDNEQFF; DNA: TGTGCCAGCAGCGATCGCATAGCTACACCATCCGACAATGAGCAGTTCTTC
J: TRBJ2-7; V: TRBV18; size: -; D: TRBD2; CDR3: CASSPPGRAYEQYF; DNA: TGTGCCAGCTCACCCCCCGGGAGGGCCTACGAGCAGTACTTC
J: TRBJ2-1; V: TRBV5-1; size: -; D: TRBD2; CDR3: CASSRTPSGAGNEQFF; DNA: TGCGCCAGCAGCAGGACCCCTAGCGGAGCCGGCAATGAGCAGTTCTTC
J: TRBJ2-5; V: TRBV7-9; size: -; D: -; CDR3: CASSLATGVLRETQYF; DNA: TGTGCCAGCAGCTTAGCTACGGGTGTGTTGCGGGAGACCCAGTACTTC
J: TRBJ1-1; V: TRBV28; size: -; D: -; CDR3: CASSTRDFVVAFF; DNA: TGTGCCAGCAGCACCCGGGACTTTGTCGTAGCTTTCTTT
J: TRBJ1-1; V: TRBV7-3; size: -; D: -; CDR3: CASSHSNRATEAFF; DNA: TGTGCCAGCAGCCATTCAAACAGGGCCACTGAAGCTTTCTTT
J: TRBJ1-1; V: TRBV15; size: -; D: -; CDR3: CATSRATAGKTEAFF; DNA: TGTGCCACCAGCAGAGCGACTGCGGGGAAAACTGAAGCTTTCTTT
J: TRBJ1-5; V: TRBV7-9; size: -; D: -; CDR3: CASSLSGYNQPQHF; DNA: TGTGCCAGCAGTTTATCAGGGTACAATCAGCCCCAGCATTTT
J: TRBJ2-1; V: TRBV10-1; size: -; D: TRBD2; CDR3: CASSSRAGGNAGGPRNEQFF; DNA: TGCGCCAGCAGTTCTCGGGCAGGGGGTAATGCGGGAGGGCCGAGAAATGAGCAGTTCTTC
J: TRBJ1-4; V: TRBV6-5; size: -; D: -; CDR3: CASSTRGEGEKLFF; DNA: TGTGCCAGCAGTACCAGGGGAGAGGGTGAAAAACTGTTTTTT
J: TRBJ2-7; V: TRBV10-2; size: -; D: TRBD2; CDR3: CASRAGEIHEQYF; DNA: TGCGCCAGCAGGGCGGGAGAAATCCACGAGCAGTACTTC
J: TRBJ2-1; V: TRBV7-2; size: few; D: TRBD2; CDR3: CASSLAVAGVNEQFF; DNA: TGTGCCAGCAGCCTGGCAGTAGCGGGAGTGAATGAGCAGTTCTTC
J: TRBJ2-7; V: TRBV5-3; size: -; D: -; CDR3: CARSRGLGGEQYF; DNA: TGTGCCAGAAGTAGGGGACTGGGAGGCGAGCAGTACTTC
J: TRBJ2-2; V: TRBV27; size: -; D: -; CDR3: CASSLALSTGELFF; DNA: TGTGCCAGCAGTTTAGCCCTAAGCACCGGGGAGCTGTTTTTT
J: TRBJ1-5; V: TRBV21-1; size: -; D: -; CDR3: CASSNLDRSNQPQHF; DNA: TGTGCCAGCAGCAACTTAGACAGGAGCAATCAGCCCCAGCATTTT
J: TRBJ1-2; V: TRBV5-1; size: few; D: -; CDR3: CASSLDRANYGYTF; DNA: TGCGCCAGCAGCTTGGACAGAGCTAACTATGGCTACACCTTC
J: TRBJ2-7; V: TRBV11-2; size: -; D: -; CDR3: CASSPNLRGSYEQYF; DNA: TGTGCCAGCAGCCCGAACCTCCGGGGATCCTACGAGCAGTACTTC
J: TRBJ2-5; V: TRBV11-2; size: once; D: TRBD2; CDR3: CASRLAEETQYF; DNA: TGTGCCAGCAGACTAGCGGAAGAGACCCAGTACTTC
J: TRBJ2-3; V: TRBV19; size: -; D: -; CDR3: CASSISGPGRMADTQYF; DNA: TGTGCCAGTAGTATAAGCGGTCCCGGACGGATGGCAGATACGCAGTATTTT
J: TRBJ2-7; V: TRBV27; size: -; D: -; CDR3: CASTSLGGDSGEQYF; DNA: TGTGCCAGCACCTCCCTTGGTGGGGACTCGGGCGAGCAGTACTTC
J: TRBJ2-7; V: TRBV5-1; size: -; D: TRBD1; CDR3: CASRGDRNNYEQYF; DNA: TGCGCCAGTAGAGGGGACAGAAATAACTACGAGCAGTACTTC
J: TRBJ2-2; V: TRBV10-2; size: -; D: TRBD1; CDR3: CASSESAQGTGELFF; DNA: TGCGCCAGCAGTGAGTCAGCACAGGGGACCGGGGAGCTGTTTTTT
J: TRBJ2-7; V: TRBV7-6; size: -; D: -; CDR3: CASSLAPPAGANEQYF; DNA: TGTGCCAGCAGCCTGGCCCCCCCGGCAGGGGCCAACGAGCAGTACTTC